The 14 T cell receptor beta chains given below trace back to one sample, sequenced in a study of OX40 agonist ivuxolimab in advanced cancers. The library relied on the immunoSEQ multiplex PCR assay. Imported from immuneACCESS, the table was reduced by TCRdb to in-frame sequences with V and J called. These copies leave out some clones; in studies compared against another copy, an unresolved V gene accounts for under half, and the cause of the remainder is not known. This sample holds just under 65,000 clones; about 90% were observed only once. The ten largest account for approximately 5.2% of the sample. Sequenced material: CD4+ or CD8+ T cells sorted from blood, taken in a trial of the OX40 agonist ivuxolimab. These receptors originate from an adult with an advanced solid tumor such as melanoma, head and neck, liver or kidney cancer.

This clone has a single count. The chain links TRBV5-6 to TRBJ2-2; unclear D gene. V was cut by 0 bases and J by 1 base, with 4 bases left in between. This CDR3 is built from 14 residues. CDR1 is SGHDT and CDR2 is YYEEEE in the germline V gene. The CDR3 DNA reads as TGTGCCAGCAGCTTGGGGTTGAACACCGGGGAGCTGTTTTTT. Amino acid sequence: CASSLGLNTGELFF.

This chain connects TRBV9 to TRBJ2-3, with D unclear. The CDR3 is made up of 12 amino acids. Germline loops: CDR1 SGDLS, CDR2 YYNGEE. Trimming shortened V by 5 bases and J by 2 bases, and 6 bases separated the two germline ends. CDR3 loop: CASRAVTDTQYF. The CDR3 DNA is TGTGCCAGCAGGGCCGTCACAGATACGCAGTATTTT.

The rearrangement links TRBV5-1 to TRBJ1-4; no definite D call. Germline assignment: CDR1 SGHRS and CDR2 YFSETQ. This CDR3 is 15 amino acids long. Trimming pared 4 bases from V and 4 bases from J, leaving 14 bases between. CDR3 region: CASSAIEGNNEKLFF. Written as DNA, the CDR3 is TGCGCCAGCAGCGCGATCGAGGGAAATAATGAAAAACTGTTTTTT.

The chain combines TRBV2 with TRBJ2-7; TRBD1 matches 12 bases. The CDR3 spans 15 residues. CDR1 is SNHLY, CDR2 FYNNEI, per germline. The ends lost 6 bases at V and 6 bases at J; junction bases unmatched: 9. CDR3 in DNA: TGTGCCAGCAGGGCCGGGACAGGGGGCGTTGGCGAGCAGTACTTC. Translation: CASRAGTGGVGEQYF.

V and J are TRBV7-2 and TRBJ2-7; 8 bases agree with TRBD2. CDR3 length: 11 residues. CDR1 is SGHTA and CDR2 is FQGNSA in the germline V gene. Germline trimming cut 6 bases from V and 10 bases from J; bases unmatched to any gene: 5. CDR3 region: CASRGSGTQYF. CDR3 sequence (DNA): TGTGCCAGCAGGGGTAGCGGGACTCAGTACTTC.

The chain carries TRBV4-2 and TRBJ2-1; D remains unclear. Germline CDR1 and CDR2: LGHNA and YNFKEQ. The length of the CDR3 is 13 residues. Trimming stripped 1 base from V and 9 bases from J, with 10 bases between. The DNA of the CDR3 is TGTGCCAGCAGCCAAGGGATCTCGGGTGAGCAGTTCTTC. This codes for CASSQGISGEQFF.

This clone was found once. The CDR3 reads CASSEGGFAYEQYF. DNA for the CDR3: TGTGCCAGCAGTGAGGGGGGCTTCGCCTACGAGCAGTACTTC. The rearrangement joins TRBV2 to TRBJ2-7; D possibly matches TRBD1 or TRBD2 (6 bases each). Germline-derived CDR1 and CDR2 are SNHLY and FYNNEI. V was cut by 3 bases and J by 2 bases, with 11 bases left in between. The CDR3 contains 14 residues.

This clone has a handful of counts. V is TRBV4-1 and J is TRBJ1-2; no firm D call. Deletions cut 8 bases from V and 2 bases from J, with 9 bases between. The CDR3 sequence is 12 residues long. Germline-derived CDR1 and CDR2 are MGHRA and YSYEKL. CDR3 nucleotides: TGCGCCAGCGAAGGGCCGAACTATGGCTACACCTTC. It specifies CASEGPNYGYTF.

The CDR3 loop reads CASSQTASGVQETQYF. The CDR3 region has the DNA TGCGCCAGCAGCCAGACGGCTAGCGGGGTCCAAGAGACCCAGTACTTC. The chain employs TRBV4-1 and TRBJ2-5, with TRBD2 identical over 9 bases. CDR1 is MGHRA and CDR2 is YSYEKL in the germline V gene. With 3 bases clipped from V and 1 base from J, the junction kept 6 bases outside the gene matches. The CDR3 spans 16 residues.

The chain carries TRBV6-5 and TRBJ2-5; 7 bases are shared with TRBD2. The trim removed 2 bases at V and 5 bases at J, leaving 5 bases unmatched. The CDR3 consists of 14 residues. CDR1 is MNHEY and CDR2 is SVGAGI in the germline V gene. The CDR3 nucleotides are TGTGCCAGCAGTTACGGGGAGGGGAGGGAGACCCAGTACTTC. Translating it yields CASSYGEGRETQYF.

This clone was observed once. V is TRBV11-1 and J is TRBJ2-7; D unresolved. V lost 5 bases and J 2 bases, leaving 10 bases between the germline ends. This CDR3 has 13 residues. Germline CDR1 and CDR2: SGHAT and FQDESV (reference sequence). Here the CDR3 DNA reads TGTGCCAGCAGCCCAAGGGTCGCCTACGAGCAGTACTTC. It is translated as CASSPRVAYEQYF.

The rearrangement uses TRBV7-9 and TRBJ2-2; D gene ambiguous. Germline V lookup: CDR1 SEHNR, CDR2 FQNEAQ (reference sequence). This CDR3 is built from 13 residues. The V end lost 2 bases, the J end lost 6 bases, and 7 bases lay between the germline ends. The CDR3 here is CASSLITAGELFF. As DNA, the CDR3 is TGTGCCAGCAGCTTAATTACAGCCGGGGAGCTGTTTTTT.

The chain uses TRBV7-2 and TRBJ2-1; TRBD2 might be the D (6 bases). The CDR3 totals 16 residues. The germline V and J ends were trimmed by 1 base and 0 bases, with 10 bases remaining between them. Germline loops: CDR1 SGHTA, CDR2 FQGNSA. CDR3 nucleotide sequence: TGTGCCAGCAGCTTAGGCGGGGTTTTCTCCTACAATGAGCAGTTCTTC. The encoded protein is CASSLGGVFSYNEQFF. The variable domain in full, completed from reference TRBV7-2 and TRBJ2-1, reads GAGVSQSPSNKVTEKGKDVELRCDPISGHTALYWYRQSLGQGLEFLIYFQGNSAPDKSGLPSDRFSAERTGGSVSTLTIQRTQQEDSAVYLCASSLGGVFSYNEQFFGPGTRLTVL.

V and J are TRBV7-9 and TRBJ1-2, with D uncertain. The CDR3 loop spans 13 amino acids. The V end lost 3 bases, the J end lost 7 bases, and 12 bases lay between the germline ends. Germline V lookup: CDR1 SEHNR, CDR2 FQNEAQ (reference sequence). The CDR3 DNA follows: TGTGCCAGCAGCTTGGGTTCGGCACCTGGCTACACCTTC. The encoded protein is CASSLGSAPGYTF.